This T cell receptor beta chain was observed in a study of T cell repertoires in cytomegalovirus infection. As for the study in general: Selection of CMV epitopes for the study included recently identified HLA-C-restricted and well-studied HLA-B-restricted ones. Matching HLA type, along with CMV infection, was indicated by public TCR beta signatures. General study results and limits: The ex vivo response was dominated by HLA-C-restricted CMV-specific TCR beta clonotypes.

V shed 2 bases, J shed 2 bases, and the junction held 5 bases outside the gene matches. The CDR3 totals 15 residues. Germline CDR1 SGHVS, CDR2 FNYEAQ. Points on this clonotype: Its antigen is not known.

Each CDR3 protein gets one entry after TCRdb re-called the reads with MiXCR. In the table there are about 500,000 distinct CDR3 sequences, about 33% of which are singletons. This clonotype was obtained from a human donor in good health (CMV status not recorded). Some clones in this sample may be carry-over from other donors' samples. The chain recombines TRBV7-6 with TRBJ2-7; TRBD2 aligns across 8 bases. Here the sequenced sample was cultured PBMCs, taken from culture after CMV antigen stimulation. The DNA for the CDR3 is TGTGCCAGCAGCTTACAGCGGGGGAACCCCTACGAGCAGTACTTC. Translating it yields CASSLQRGNPYEQYF.